The next 7 T cell receptor beta chains were all read from a single sample in a study of blood T cells in healthy people across ages. The use of a sample-barcoded 5' primer and a J-beta primer mix characterized a second PCR of roughly 6 to 11 cycles. One entry per CDR3 protein results from TCRdb running MiXCR on the 5' RACE reads. The sample lists roughly 1.5 million distinct CDR3 sequences, about 42% occurring once. Sequencing was done on a sample of blood. The source of these receptors is a woman aged 18-29 years in good health.

The J gene is TRBJ2-3, the V gene TRBV12-3 or TRBV12-4, with D unclear. The CDR3 extends over 12 amino acids. Between the trimmed V and J ends, which lost 5 bases and 15 bases, there was a span of 18 bases. CDR3 nucleotides: TGTGCCAGCAGTGAAAGAACAGATGTGGAATATTTT. This translates into CASSERTDVEYF.

The chain carries TRBV27 and TRBJ1-2; D perhaps matches TRBD1 (5 bases). The CDR3 contains 14 residues. CDR1 and CDR2 from the germline V gene are MNHEY and SMNVEV (reference sequence). With 2 bases removed from V and 6 bases from J, the gap between germline ends came to 13 bases. CDR3 bases: TGTGCCAGCAGTTTAAGGCAGGGAGAGAATGGCTACACCTTC. As protein: CASSLRQGENGYTF.

The chain combines TRBV20-1 with TRBJ2-1; D unclear. V was pared by 0 bases and J by 7 bases, with 10 bases between. CDR1 DFQATT and CDR2 SNEGSKA come from the germline V gene (reference sequence). CDR3 length: 13 residues. CDR3 sequence (DNA): TGCAGTGCTAGAGAGGCAACCTCGAATGAGCAGTTCTTC. Translating it yields CSAREATSNEQFF.

This clonotype came up a few times. The chain has TRBV6-5 and TRBJ2-5; no firm D call. CDR3 length: 18 amino acids. V was pared by 2 bases and J by 0 bases, with 19 bases between. Germline CDR1 MNHEY, CDR2 SVGAGI. The CDR3 is CASSYVVLHSSYQETQYF. CDR3 in DNA: TGTGCCAGCAGTTACGTAGTCTTACACTCCTCGTACCAAGAGACCCAGTACTTC.

V and J are TRBV20-1 and TRBJ2-5, with a weak D call TRBD2 (6 bases). The V gene lost 6 bases and the J gene lost 11 bases, with 22 bases spanning the gap. The CDR3 spans 13 residues. The germline CDR1 and CDR2 sequences are DFQATT and SNEGSKA (reference sequence). The DNA of the CDR3 is TGCAGTGCCGAAAAGAGCATAAGGAGGGAGCAGTACTTC. Its protein is CSAEKSIRREQYF.

This clonotype appeared a single time. The rearrangement links TRBV12-3 or TRBV12-4 to TRBJ1-1; D not certain. Trimming removed 10 bases at V and 6 bases at J, with 18 bases between. The CDR3 contains 13 residues. The DNA for the CDR3 is TGTGCCATCTCCCCCCAGGCGGAGGCTGAAGCTTTCTTT. Translation gives CAISPQAEAEAFF.

The chain links TRBV20-1 to TRBJ2-7; TRBD2 is a possible D gene (5 bases). CDR1 and CDR2 (germline): DFQATT, SNEGSKA (reference sequence). V was pared by 2 bases and J by 3 bases, with 11 bases between. CDR3 length: 13 amino acids. The CDR3: CSARNEEDYEQYF. CDR3 DNA sequence: TGCAGTGCTAGAAACGAGGAGGACTACGAGCAGTACTTC.